Sequencing of this T cell receptor (beta chain) was carried out in a study of cytomegalovirus exposure and HLA in healthy donors. Across the whole study: Falling in the Caucasian-associated ancestry cluster were approximately 86% of 398 genotyped donors. Notes on the study in general: TCR beta chain V- and J-gene trimming was linked, in a later analysis, to a missense variant in DCLRE1C. In an earlier analysis, productive rearrangement rates for most beta V segments clustered near 87% or 30%. Sequencing likely generated an artifact that appeared as a cluster of highly shared sequence variants.

The PCR ran on 60 Vbeta and 13 Jbeta primers. Some clones are missing from TCRdb's copy, which holds only in-frame ones; the method was immunoSEQ multiplex PCR. The table includes some 150,000 clones, roughly four fifths detected once. Trimming took 5 bases from V and 2 from J; bases not matched to a gene: 11. This CDR3 is built from 16 residues. The germline CDR1 and CDR2 sequences are MGHDK and SYGVNS. With respect to this clone: Its target is not known.

The V call is TRBV25-1, the J call TRBJ2-7; 8 nucleotides match TRBD1. Material: PBMCs. This receptor was identified in a man between 40 and 49 years old in good health and CMV-seropositive. CDR3 nucleotides: TGTGCCAGCAGTCCCTCCACCGGGACAGGCCCCTACGAGCAGTACTTC. It translates to CASSPSTGTGPYEQYF.